The sequence of this TCR beta chain was determined in a study of blood T cells in healthy people across ages. The CDR3 totals 12 residues. The germline V gene encodes CDR1 SQVTM and CDR2 ANQGSEA. V lost 7 bases and J lost 5, with 12 bases in between. Combining a sample-barcoded 5' primer with a J-beta primer mix, a second PCR ran for about 7 to 12 cycles. TCRdb itself ran the 5' RACE reads through MiXCR, one entry per CDR3 protein. Here the sample spans about 1.4 million distinct CDR3 sequences, around 59% being singletons. There are a few counts of this clonotype. The clonotype was recovered from a man younger than 35 in good health. V gene TRBV29-1 combines with J gene TRBJ2-1; no clear D. Sequencing input: blood. The CDR3 nucleotides read TGCAGCGCATACAGCTTAGACAATGAGCAGTTCTTC. Translation: CSAYSLDNEQFF.